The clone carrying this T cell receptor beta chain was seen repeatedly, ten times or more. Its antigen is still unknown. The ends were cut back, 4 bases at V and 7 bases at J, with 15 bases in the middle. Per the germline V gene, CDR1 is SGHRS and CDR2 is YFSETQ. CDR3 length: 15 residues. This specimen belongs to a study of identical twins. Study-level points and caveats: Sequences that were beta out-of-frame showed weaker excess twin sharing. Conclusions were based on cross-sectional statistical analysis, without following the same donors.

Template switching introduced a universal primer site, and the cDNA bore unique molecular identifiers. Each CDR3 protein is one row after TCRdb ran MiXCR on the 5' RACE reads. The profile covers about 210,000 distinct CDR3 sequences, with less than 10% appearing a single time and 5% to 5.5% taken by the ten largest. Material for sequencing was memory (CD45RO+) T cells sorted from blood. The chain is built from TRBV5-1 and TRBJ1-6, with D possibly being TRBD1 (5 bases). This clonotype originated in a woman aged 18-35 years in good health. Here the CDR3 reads CASSPGWDGNSPLHF. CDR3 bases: TGCGCCAGCAGCCCCGGCTGGGACGGCAATTCACCCCTCCACTTT.